The 9 T cell receptor beta chains in this list originate from one sample, sequenced in a study of CD8 T cell repertoires and HIV-1 epitope variants. The assay was immunoSEQ multiplex PCR, and TCRdb's table has in-frame clones only and misses some. The table shows over 90,000 clones, with 74% occurring only once. The sample taken for sequencing was uncultured baseline CD8+ T cells from peripheral blood mononuclear cells (PBMCs). Receptors originate from a male donor with HIV.

The chain couples TRBV6-5 to TRBJ2-7; the D is unclear. The V end was cut by 7 bases, the J end by 6 bases, with 19 bases between. Per germline, CDR1 MNHEY and CDR2 SVGAGI. The CDR3 is 14 amino acids. CDR3 protein: CASTDLGGFGEQYF. CDR3 sequence (DNA): TGTGCCAGCACCGATCTAGGTGGATTCGGCGAGCAGTACTTC.

The V gene is TRBV18, the J gene TRBJ1-4, with TRBD1 as a possible D gene (5 bases). Germline CDR1 and CDR2: KGHSH and LQKENI. The CDR3 covers 14 residues. Trimming took 5 bases from V and 1 from J, leaving 8 bases between them. CDR3 coding DNA: TGTGCCAGCTCAGAGGGGAGAACTAATGAAAAACTGTTTTTT. Its protein product is CASSEGRTNEKLFF. Full variable domain (remainder filled in from reference TRBV18 and TRBJ1-4): NAGVMQNPRHLVRRRGQEARLRCSPMKGHSHVYWYRQLPEEGLKFMVYLQKENIIDESGMPKERFSAEFPKEGPSILRIQQVVRGDSAAYFCASSEGRTNEKLFFGSGTQLSVL.

The rearrangement links TRBV19 to TRBJ1-5; D might be TRBD1 (6 bases). Germline V gene data show CDR1 as LNHDA and CDR2 as SQIVND (reference sequence). The CDR3 covers 15 residues. Trimming stripped 3 bases from V and 6 bases from J, with 15 bases between. This CDR3 reads CASSIIGRGPQPQHF. CDR3 nucleotides: TGTGCCAGTAGTATCATAGGCAGGGGTCCTCAGCCCCAGCATTTT.

This rearrangement joins TRBV5-1 to TRBJ1-4, with no clear D. The CDR3 is made up of 13 amino acids. The ends were cut back, 4 bases at V and 8 bases at J, with 12 bases in the middle. The germline gives CDR1 SGHRS, CDR2 YFSETQ. The CDR3 DNA is TGCGCCAGCAGCACTAGAGGAGGAGAAAAACTGTTTTTT. It translates to CASSTRGGEKLFF.

The chain is built from TRBV7-2 and TRBJ1-4; 7 nucleotides align to TRBD1. The junction had 6 bases not matched to a gene; V was cut back by 3 bases and J by 8 bases. The CDR3 extends over 14 amino acids. CDR1 and CDR2 from the germline V gene are SGHTA and FQGNSA. The CDR3 DNA sequence: TGTGCCAGCAGCTTTAGGTCACAGGGGGAAAAACTGTTTTTT. Protein product: CASSFRSQGEKLFF.

This clone was seen more than once but under ten times. The rearrangement joins TRBV6-6 to TRBJ2-3; 7 nucleotides match TRBD2. The V gene end was trimmed by 2 bases and the J gene end by 0 bases; junction bases not matched to a gene: 2. This CDR3 contains 15 residues. Looked up from germline, CDR1 is MNHNY and CDR2 is SVGAGI (reference sequence). The DNA of the CDR3 is TGTGCCAGCAGTTACGGGCGGGGGAGCACAGATACGCAGTATTTT. Its protein product is CASSYGRGSTDTQYF.

This chain links TRBV28 with TRBJ2-3, with D maybe TRBD2 (7 bases). Trimming shortened V by 6 bases and J by 0 bases, and 19 bases separated the two germline ends. CDR1 is MDHEN, CDR2 SYDVKM, per germline. CDR3 size: 17 residues. CDR3 loop: CASRRGGGSQSTDTQYF. The DNA of the CDR3 is TGTGCCAGCAGAAGGGGAGGGGGGAGCCAGAGCACAGATACGCAGTATTTT.

This rearrangement joins TRBV7-2 to TRBJ1-3, with D possibly TRBD1 on 5 matching bases. From germline, CDR1 is SGHTA and CDR2 FQGNSA. This CDR3 has 15 residues. Between the trimmed V and J ends, which lost 3 bases and 0 bases, there was a span of 9 bases. CDR3 in amino acids: CASSFQGPSGNTIYF. Here the CDR3 DNA reads TGTGCCAGCAGCTTCCAGGGTCCCTCTGGAAACACCATATATTTT.

This chain joins TRBV28 and TRBJ1-2; D not certain. The CDR3 consists of 12 residues. Germline V gene lookup returns CDR1 MDHEN and CDR2 SYDVKM. Trimming cost V 3 bases and J 4 bases, with 6 bases left between them. The CDR3 DNA reads TGTGCCAGCAGTTTGTCGATCTATGGCTACACCTTC. It translates to CASSLSIYGYTF.